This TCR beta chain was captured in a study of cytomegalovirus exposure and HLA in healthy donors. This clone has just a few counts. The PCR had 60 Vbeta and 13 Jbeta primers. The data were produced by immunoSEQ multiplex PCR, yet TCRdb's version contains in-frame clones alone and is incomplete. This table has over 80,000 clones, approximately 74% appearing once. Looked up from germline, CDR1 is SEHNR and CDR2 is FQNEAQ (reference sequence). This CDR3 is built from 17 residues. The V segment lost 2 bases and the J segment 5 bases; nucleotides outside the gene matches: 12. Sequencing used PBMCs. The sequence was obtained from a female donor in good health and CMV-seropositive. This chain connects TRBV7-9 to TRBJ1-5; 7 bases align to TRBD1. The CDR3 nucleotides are TGTGCCAGCAGCTTAAGGTTGGGGACAGCCTTTGATCAGCCCCAGCATTTT. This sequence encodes CASSLRLGTAFDQPQHF.